This TCR beta chain was recorded in a study of blood T cell repertoires in COVID-19 (dated by TCRdb to the early 2020s). Turning to the overall study: Collaborator samples came from the United States, Italy and Spain and covered acute and convalescent phases of COVID-19. The material from the prospective study consisted of cDNA or gDNA derived from T cells, B-cell-depleted T cells, or PBMCs. Where available, HLA class I and class II types were taken from metadata supplied by the sample provider and were not determined by assay-based typing. Subjects who had been exposed to COVID-19, were actively infected with it, or had recovered from it provided the deeply sampled blood TCRbeta repertoires that made up the dataset. The samples were drawn from the first 160 participants of the ongoing ImmuneRACE study and from some 1,300 subjects provided by 6 global collaborators. Nearly every sample came with metadata listing a de-identified subject ID, COVID-19 status, age in years and sex. The repertoires were released in a freely available public database intended as a resource for research on the immune response to SARS-CoV-2. Overall results and qualifications from the work: The amount of clinical and demographic metadata varied by source and participant and was provided uncurated.

The junction shows trimming of 5 bases on V and 2 bases on J, plus 11 bases between the germline ends. From the germline V gene, CDR1 is SGHDN and CDR2 is FVKESK. The CDR3 holds 14 amino acids from the cysteine to the phenylalanine. Just the 42-base CDR3 DNA is kept, in frame starting at base 1. A second Seattle source provided samples from volunteer blood donors who had recovered from COVID-19. Each collaborating institution followed its own protocols to collect whole blood in K2EDTA tubes. For TCRbeta analysis, collaborators shipped samples as frozen whole blood, isolated PBMCs, or DNA extracted from either of those sample types. This clone was seen a single time. Which antigen it targets is not known. Base qualities were left out, and no much larger clone turns up one base away. The immunoSEQ Assay, a bias-controlled multiplex PCR, was used to amplify TCRbeta CDR3 regions from genomic DNA. As for the authors' bioinformatics: The number of nucleated cells in each sample was estimated by amplification of reference gene primers within the assay. To quantify the absolute abundance of each unique TCRbeta CDR3 rearrangement, sequence reads were collapsed and filtered. For each sample, productive Simpson clonality was calculated as the square root of Simpson's diversity index across productive rearrangements. Entries here come from immuneACCESS through TCRdb and include only in-frame sequences with V and J called. Some clones fail to appear in such tables; in the studies checked, an unresolved V gene covers under half of the shortfall, and the cause of the remainder is unknown. V, J and clone size reflect that table, while D and trimming were determined from the DNA. The sample table contains around 190,000 clones; only one count was recorded for about nine tenths of them. The ten largest clonotypes hold about 2.1% of the sample.

The clonotype was recovered from a young man who had recovered from COVID-19. The source material was peripheral blood. The chain was built from TRBV14 and TRBJ2-3; there is no confident call for the D gene. The nucleotides read TGTGCCAGCAGCAAGACTGGCTACACAGATACGCAGTATTTT. Its protein reads: CASSKTGYTDTQYF.